The 25 T cell receptor beta chains below come from one sample, sequenced in a study of cytomegalovirus exposure and HLA in healthy donors. The PCR had 60 Vbeta and 13 Jbeta primers. The data were produced by immunoSEQ multiplex PCR, yet TCRdb's version contains in-frame clones alone and is incomplete. The repertoire holds 110,000 to 150,000 clones, roughly 80% seen once, with 1.2% in the top ten. The specimen sequenced was PBMCs. These receptors were taken from a female donor in good health and CMV-seronegative.

V usage is TRBV14 and J usage is TRBJ1-5; D is uncertain. Trimming stripped 0 bases from V and 4 bases from J, with 4 bases between. Germline V lookup: CDR1 SGHDN, CDR2 FVKESK. This CDR3 contains 13 residues. The CDR3 nucleotides read TGTGCCAGCAGCCAAGACCGGAATCAGCCCCAGCATTTT. Encoded protein: CASSQDRNQPQHF. Complete variable domain (other parts from reference TRBV14 and TRBJ1-5): EAGVTQFPSHSVIEKGQTVTLRCDPISGHDNLYWYRRVMGKEIKFLLHFVKESKQDESGMPNNRFLAERTGGTYSTLKVQPAELEDSGVYFCASSQDRNQPQHFGDGTRLSIL.

This chain uses TRBV27 with TRBJ1-5; D remains unclear. With 2 bases removed from V and 1 base from J, the gap between germline ends came to 6 bases. The V gene's germline CDR1 is MNHEY and CDR2 SMNVEV (reference sequence). The CDR3 length is 14 residues. CDR3 coding DNA: TGTGCCAGCAGTTTAAGGGAGAGCAATCAGCCCCAGCATTTT. Its protein is CASSLRESNQPQHF.

The chain couples TRBV6-6 to TRBJ2-7, with TRBD2 identical over 12 bases. The ends lost 6 bases at V and 0 bases at J; junction bases unmatched: 3. The CDR3 contains 15 residues. Germline-derived CDR1 and CDR2 are MNHNY and SVGAGI (reference sequence). The CDR3 sequence is CASSLTSGSSYEQYF. CDR3 DNA sequence: TGTGCCAGCAGCCTGACTAGCGGGAGCTCCTACGAGCAGTACTTC.

The chain links TRBV2 to TRBJ2-7; 8 bases agree with TRBD1. V trimming: 6 bases; J trimming: 3 bases; junction bases outside the gene matches: 10. This CDR3 has 15 amino acids. Germline assignment: CDR1 SNHLY and CDR2 FYNNEI. The CDR3: CASRVGQAPNYEQYF. The CDR3 bases are TGTGCCAGCAGGGTGGGACAGGCACCCAACTACGAGCAGTACTTC.

This clone came up once. V usage is TRBV9 and J usage is TRBJ2-1; no reliable D call. V gave up 0 bases and J gave up 6 bases, with 13 bases separating them. The CDR3 loop spans 15 amino acids. The germline V gene encodes CDR1 SGDLS and CDR2 YYNGEE. For the CDR3, the DNA is TGTGCCAGCAGCGTAGACAGCTCAAGACGCAATGAGCAGTTCTTC. Amino acids: CASSVDSSRRNEQFF.

The chain joins TRBV29-1 to TRBJ2-1; 9 nucleotides match TRBD1. Trimming at V came to 6 bases and at J to 8 bases, leaving 5 bases not matched to a gene. The CDR3 runs 12 residues. Germline V gene lookup returns CDR1 SQVTM and CDR2 ANQGSEA. As DNA, the CDR3 is TGCAGCGTCCGGACAGGGGAGTATGAGCAGTTCTTC. It codes for CSVRTGEYEQFF.

The CDR3 sequence: CASRSDRSYEQYF. CDR3 DNA sequence: TGTGCCAGCAGATCGGACAGATCCTACGAGCAGTACTTC. The chain uses TRBV6-5 and TRBJ2-7; TRBD1 is a possible D gene (6 bases). The CDR3 covers 13 residues. Trimming removed 6 bases from V and 1 base from J, with 10 bases in between. Germline-derived CDR1 and CDR2 are MNHEY and SVGAGI.

There are a few counts of this clone. The chain recombines TRBV6-4 with TRBJ1-2; possibly TRBD1 for D (6 bases). Germline V gives CDR1 MRHNA, CDR2 SNTAGT. This CDR3 has 15 amino acids. Trimming shortened V by 0 bases and J by 4 bases, and 12 bases separated the two germline ends. The CDR3 reads CASSDSPTGRYGYTF. CDR3 nucleotides: TGTGCCAGCAGTGACTCCCCGACAGGTCGCTATGGCTACACCTTC.

The chain recombines TRBV6-5 with TRBJ2-7, with D unresolved. This CDR3 has 11 amino acids. The V end lost 0 bases, the J end lost 7 bases, and 4 bases lay between the germline ends. Germline V gives CDR1 MNHEY, CDR2 SVGAGI. Written as DNA, the CDR3 is TGTGCCAGCAGTTACTCGACAGAGCAGTACTTC. Its protein product is CASSYSTEQYF.

V and J are TRBV18 and TRBJ2-1; TRBD2 aligns across 13 bases. Germline assignment: CDR1 KGHSH and CDR2 LQKENI. V shed 3 bases, J shed 8 bases, and the junction held 7 bases outside the gene matches. This CDR3 has 16 residues. The CDR3 region has the DNA TGTGCCAGCTCACCGAGCCGGACTAGCGGGAGCCATGAGCAGTTCTTC. Its translation: CASSPSRTSGSHEQFF. The full variable domain, rest sourced from reference TRBV18 and TRBJ2-1, is NAGVMQNPRHLVRRRGQEARLRCSPMKGHSHVYWYRQLPEEGLKFMVYLQKENIIDESGMPKERFSAEFPKEGPSILRIQQVVRGDSAAYFCASSPSRTSGSHEQFFGPGTRLTVL.

The chain employs TRBV30 and TRBJ1-2, with TRBD1 matching over 9 bases. The germline CDR1 and CDR2 sequences are GTSNPN and SVGIG (reference sequence). The CDR3 consists of 12 residues. The trim removed 4 bases at V and 8 bases at J, leaving 5 bases unmatched. CDR3 residues: CAWTDRGDGYTF. The CDR3 coding sequence is TGTGCCTGGACCGACAGGGGGGACGGCTACACCTTC.

The chain links TRBV6-1 to TRBJ2-6; 8 nucleotides line up with TRBD1. CDR1 and CDR2 from the germline V gene are MNHNS and SASEGT. This CDR3 has 15 residues. V lost 6 bases to trimming and J lost 4 bases; unmatched junction nucleotides: 5. Here the CDR3 DNA reads TGTGCCAGCAGCCAGGGGGCGTCGGGGGCCAACGTCCTGACTTTC. Translating gives CASSQGASGANVLTF.

The V call is TRBV6-5, the J call TRBJ1-4; TRBD1 matches at 9 bases. With 6 bases clipped from V and 7 bases from J, the junction kept 9 bases outside the gene matches. The CDR3 is 15 residues long. Per the germline V gene, CDR1 is MNHEY and CDR2 is SVGAGI. CDR3: CASSQGQGTAEKLFF. The CDR3 DNA reads TGTGCCAGCAGCCAGGGACAGGGTACGGCTGAAAAACTGTTTTTT.

CDR3 bases: TGTGCCACCGCTCCGGCGGGAGGAGAGACCCAGTACTTC. Its translation: CATAPAGGETQYF. This chain connects TRBV7-9 to TRBJ2-5; the match to TRBD2 covers 8 bases. With 10 bases clipped from V and 4 bases from J, the junction kept 8 bases outside the gene matches. CDR3 size: 13 residues. Germline V gives CDR1 SEHNR, CDR2 FQNEAQ (reference sequence).

In its sample, this clone was seen a few times. This rearrangement joins TRBV4-1 to TRBJ1-5; tentative D call: TRBD1 (5 bases). V was pared by 3 bases and J by 0 bases, with 12 bases between. Germline loops: CDR1 MGHRA, CDR2 YSYEKL. The CDR3 contains 16 residues. CDR3 bases: TGCGCCAGCAGCCAGACGGGACTTAATAGCAATCAGCCCCAGCATTTT. Its translation: CASSQTGLNSNQPQHF.

This clone came up once. J is TRBJ2-5 and V is TRBV7-3; 14 bases are shared with TRBD2. Germline V gene lookup returns CDR1 SGHTA and CDR2 FQGTGA. CDR3 length: 16 amino acids. Trimming at V came to 0 bases and at J to 4 bases, leaving 1 base not matched to a gene. The CDR3 loop is CASSLTGLAGVETQYF. CDR3 DNA sequence: TGTGCCAGCAGCTTAACGGGACTAGCGGGAGTAGAGACCCAGTACTTC. Full variable domain (rest looked up from reference TRBV7-3 and TRBJ2-5): GAGVSQTPSNKVTEKGKYVELRCDPISGHTALYWYRQSLGQGPEFLIYFQGTGAADDSGLPNDRFFAVRPEGSVSTLKIQRTERGDSAVYLCASSLTGLAGVETQYFGPGTRLLVL.

The table lists this clone with a few counts. The chain is built from TRBV7-9 and TRBJ2-1; D remains ambiguous. Germline V gives CDR1 SEHNR, CDR2 FQNEAQ (reference sequence). Trimming cost V 0 bases and J 6 bases, with 12 bases left between them. The CDR3 runs 15 residues. In DNA form, the CDR3 reads TGTGCCAGCAGCTTAGCGCCCCTACCCATCAATGAGCAGTTCTTC. It codes for CASSLAPLPINEQFF. Based on the CDR3 plus reference TRBV7-9 and TRBJ2-1, the full variable domain is DTGVSQNPRHKITKRGQNVTFRCDPISEHNRLYWYRQTLGQGPEFLTYFQNEAQLEKSRLLSDRFSAERPKGSFSTLEIQRTEQGDSAMYLCASSLAPLPINEQFFGPGTRLTVL.

The chain links TRBV30 to TRBJ2-7, with D perhaps matching TRBD1 (5 bases). Trimming took off 1 base at V and 2 bases at J, with 9 bases between the two ends. CDR1 and CDR2 (germline): GTSNPN, SVGIG (reference sequence). The CDR3 runs 13 residues. CDR3 DNA: TGTGCCTGGAGTGGGCAGGGCCCCTACGAGCAGTACTTC. This gives the protein CAWSGQGPYEQYF.

The rearrangement links TRBV7-9 to TRBJ2-1; 8 bases match TRBD2. The V gene's germline CDR1 is SEHNR and CDR2 FQNEAQ (reference sequence). V lost 5 bases to trimming and J lost 10 bases; unmatched junction nucleotides: 10. The CDR3 spans 14 residues. CDR3 coding DNA: TGTGCCAGCAGCCCTCTCAGCGGGAGAAACGAGCAGTTCTTC. Amino acids: CASSPLSGRNEQFF.

J is TRBJ2-7 and V is TRBV5-1, with a weak D call TRBD1 (6 bases). The V end was cut by 1 base, the J end by 0 bases, with 8 bases between. The CDR3 totals 14 residues. Germline V gives CDR1 SGHRS, CDR2 YFSETQ. CDR3 protein: CASSLRQDSYEQYF. The CDR3 DNA follows: TGCGCCAGCAGCTTGCGACAGGACTCCTACGAGCAGTACTTC.

V usage is TRBV6-5 and J usage is TRBJ2-7; D possibly corresponds to TRBD2 (6 bases). Germline V gene data show CDR1 as MNHEY and CDR2 as SVGAGI. CDR3 length: 13 amino acids. V was clipped by 8 bases and J by 2 bases, with 13 bases between them. The CDR3 bases are TGTGCCAGCTCGGGAGCTCCCGCCTACGAGCAGTACTTC. Its protein is CASSGAPAYEQYF.

The genes are TRBV6-5 and TRBJ1-1, with a tentative D call TRBD1 (5 bases). Germline V gene data show CDR1 as MNHEY and CDR2 as SVGAGI. This CDR3 region has 15 residues. The germline V and J ends were trimmed by 2 bases and 0 bases, with 10 bases remaining between them. CDR3 loop: CASSYALTVNTEAFF. Here the CDR3 DNA reads TGTGCCAGCAGTTACGCCTTGACAGTGAACACTGAAGCTTTCTTT.

The V call is TRBV18, the J call TRBJ2-7; maybe TRBD1 (6 bases). CDR3 length: 19 residues. The germline gives CDR1 KGHSH, CDR2 LQKENI. V lost 1 base to trimming and J lost 5 bases, with 27 bases between them. CDR3 bases: TGTGCCAGCTCACCACAACAGGGTCTGTACTCCGTGCCTACTAACGAGCAGTACTTC. This codes for CASSPQQGLYSVPTNEQYF.

V usage is TRBV28 and J usage is TRBJ1-4, with a weak D call TRBD1 (5 bases). This CDR3 comprises 15 residues. Deletions cut 2 bases from V and 4 bases from J, with 11 bases between. Germline-derived CDR1 and CDR2 are MDHEN and SYDVKM. This CDR3 is CASSLVGRGNEKLFF. Here the CDR3 DNA reads TGTGCCAGCAGTTTAGTGGGGCGGGGTAATGAAAAACTGTTTTTT.

V usage is TRBV5-1 and J usage is TRBJ1-5, with a possible D match to TRBD1 (5 bases). V lost 2 bases and J lost 6, with 12 bases in between. Germline V gene data show CDR1 as SGHRS and CDR2 as YFSETQ. This CDR3 is 14 amino acids long. The CDR3 loop reads CASSFGAPGQPQHF. For the CDR3, the DNA is TGCGCCAGCAGCTTTGGGGCACCGGGTCAGCCCCAGCATTTT.